This T cell receptor beta chain was sequenced in a study of identical twins. Study-level results: Insertion counts were lower in abundant cord blood beta clonotypes, a trend that memory repertoires did not show. Out-of-frame TCR alpha sharing observed in monozygotic twins exceeded model estimates.

cDNA molecules carried unique molecular identifiers, and template switching added a universal primer site. In TCRdb, the 5' RACE reads were re-called with MiXCR into one record per CDR3 protein. The sample holds around 680,000 distinct CDR3 sequences, 8.5% to 9% seen once. Germline values: CDR1 SGHAT, CDR2 FQNNGV. The length of the CDR3 is 14 residues. V gave up 6 bases and J gave up 7 bases; unmatched junction bases: 6. With regard to this clonotype: Its antigen is still unknown.

The same sample was also studied in work on yellow fever vaccine responses in identical twins. That work states: Twins reportedly appeared to share part of their vaccine T cell response while keeping part individual.

Sequencing was done on a sample of PBMCs. V usage is TRBV11-2 and J usage is TRBJ2-1; 10 nucleotides agree with TRBD2. This TCR derives from a woman between 18 and 29 years old in good health. CDR3: CASRLAGIINEQFF. As DNA, the CDR3 is TGTGCCAGCAGACTAGCGGGAATCATAAATGAGCAGTTCTTC.